The present T cell receptor (beta chain) was sequenced within a study of read filtering for tumor transcriptome and immune sequencing. The table lists this clonotype with many counts. The antigen remains unidentified. The library was built from roughly 400 ng RNA with molecular barcoded adaptors for alpha/delta and beta/gamma chains. TCRdb called the reads again in MiXCR, with one record for every CDR3 protein. The sample records approximately 93,000 distinct CDR3 sequences, about a fifth being singletons. Broader study findings: Even smaller IR-seq throughput identified most shared clonotypes.

The TCR was taken from a donor aged 40 or older with multiple myeloma. The specimen was a population of CD138-negative cells sorted from bone marrow.

This CDR3 is CSARDLLRGATGELFF. CDR3 DNA: TGCAGTGCTAGAGATCTACTCCGAGGAGCCACCGGGGAGCTGTTTTTT. This chain links TRBV20-1 with TRBJ2-2; D is uncertain. Germline CDR1 DFQATT, CDR2 SNEGSKA (reference sequence). V lost 0 bases and J 4 bases, leaving 15 bases between the germline ends. CDR3 length equals 16 residues.